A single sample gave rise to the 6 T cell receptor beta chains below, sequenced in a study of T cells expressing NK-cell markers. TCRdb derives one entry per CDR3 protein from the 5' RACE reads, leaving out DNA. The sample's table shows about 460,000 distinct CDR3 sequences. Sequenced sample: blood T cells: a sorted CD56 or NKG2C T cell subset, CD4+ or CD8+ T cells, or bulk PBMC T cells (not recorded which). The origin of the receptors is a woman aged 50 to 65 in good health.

CDR3 loop: CSARSDRGGTEAFF. This rearrangement joins TRBV20-1 to TRBJ1-1; checking the TCRdb D call of TRBD1 is not possible without DNA. Per the germline V gene, CDR1 is DFQATT and CDR2 is SNEGSKA (reference sequence). The CDR3 consists of 14 residues.

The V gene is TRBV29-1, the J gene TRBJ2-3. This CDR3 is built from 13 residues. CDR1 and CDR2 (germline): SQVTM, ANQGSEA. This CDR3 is CSGKGRFRDTQYF.

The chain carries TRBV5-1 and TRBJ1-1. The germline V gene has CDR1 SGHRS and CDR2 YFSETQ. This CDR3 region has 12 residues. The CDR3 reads CASSPRGEEAFF.

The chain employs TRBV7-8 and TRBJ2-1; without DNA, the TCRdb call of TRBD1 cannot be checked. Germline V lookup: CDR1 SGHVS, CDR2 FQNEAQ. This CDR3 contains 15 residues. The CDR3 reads CASSPSWGVGGEQFF.

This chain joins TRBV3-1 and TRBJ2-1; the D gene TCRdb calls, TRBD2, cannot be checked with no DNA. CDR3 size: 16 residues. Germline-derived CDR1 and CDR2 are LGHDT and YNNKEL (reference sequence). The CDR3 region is CASSQEPGGPYNEQFF.

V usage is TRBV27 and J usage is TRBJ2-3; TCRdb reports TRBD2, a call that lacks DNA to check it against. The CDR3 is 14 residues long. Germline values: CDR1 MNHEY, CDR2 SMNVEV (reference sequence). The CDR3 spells CASSRSGYTDTQYF.